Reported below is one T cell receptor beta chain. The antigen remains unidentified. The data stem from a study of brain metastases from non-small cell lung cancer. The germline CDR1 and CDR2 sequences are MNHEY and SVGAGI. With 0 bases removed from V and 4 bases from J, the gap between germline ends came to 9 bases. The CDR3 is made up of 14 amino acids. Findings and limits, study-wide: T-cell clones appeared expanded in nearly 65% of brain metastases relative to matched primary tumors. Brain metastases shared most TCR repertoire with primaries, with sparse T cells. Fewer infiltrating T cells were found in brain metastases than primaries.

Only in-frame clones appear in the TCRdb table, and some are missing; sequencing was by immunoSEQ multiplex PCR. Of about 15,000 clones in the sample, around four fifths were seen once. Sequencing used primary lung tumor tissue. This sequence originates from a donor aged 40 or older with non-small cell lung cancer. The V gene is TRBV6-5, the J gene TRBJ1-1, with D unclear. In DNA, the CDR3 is TGTGCCAGCAGTTACTCGAAGGAGAGCACTGAAGCTTTCTTT. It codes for CASSYSKESTEAFF.